Following are 9 T cell receptor beta chains from one sample sequenced in a study of blood T cell repertoires in COVID-19. The method was immunoSEQ multiplex PCR; TCRdb's version includes in-frame clones alone and lacks a portion of them. This table has 100,000 to 130,000 clones, 88% appearing once. Sequencing used peripheral blood. These receptors were taken from a human donor in a cohort sampled during active COVID-19.

The chain links TRBV9 to TRBJ2-5; TRBD1 aligns across 10 bases. Germline CDR1 SGDLS, CDR2 YYNGEE. Germline trimming cut 3 bases from V and 5 bases from J; bases unmatched to any gene: 4. This CDR3 spans 14 amino acids. The CDR3 coding sequence is TGTGCCAGCAGCGCCCGGACAGGGGGGGAGACCCAGTACTTC. It translates to CASSARTGGETQYF.

The V and J genes are TRBV4-1 and TRBJ1-4; D remains unclear. V was cut by 5 bases and J by 4 bases, with 8 bases left in between. The germline V gene encodes CDR1 MGHRA and CDR2 YSYEKL. This CDR3 comprises 13 residues. The CDR3 here is CASSYGVNEKLFF. In nucleotides, the CDR3 is TGCGCCAGCAGCTACGGTGTTAATGAAAAACTGTTTTTT.

This clone was detected only once. The chain combines TRBV19 with TRBJ1-2, with D perhaps matching TRBD1 (5 bases). Trimming pared 7 bases from V and 7 bases from J, leaving 16 bases between. The CDR3 is 13 amino acids. Germline-derived CDR1 and CDR2 are LNHDA and SQIVND (reference sequence). The DNA for the CDR3 is TGTGCCAGTACTGAGCAGGGTTTGGGTGGCTACACCTTC. Amino acid sequence: CASTEQGLGGYTF.

This rearrangement joins TRBV7-9 to TRBJ2-5; a possible D gene is TRBD1 (6 bases). The V end was cut by 5 bases, the J end by 7 bases, with 8 bases between. The germline gives CDR1 SEHNR, CDR2 FQNEAQ (reference sequence). The CDR3 is 11 residues long. CDR3 DNA: TGTGCCAGCAGCCCAGGGGCGACCCAGTACTTC. Its translation: CASSPGATQYF.

Only a few counts were recorded for this clone. The chain employs TRBV7-8 and TRBJ2-7, with D possibly being TRBD1 (6 bases). Trimming stripped 3 bases from V and 5 bases from J, with 17 bases between. Germline V gene data show CDR1 as SGHVS and CDR2 as FQNEAQ. The CDR3 is made up of 15 amino acids. CDR3 protein: CASSFLEQGLNEQYF. CDR3 bases: TGTGCCAGCAGCTTCTTGGAACAGGGTTTAAACGAGCAGTACTTC.

The V and J genes are TRBV18 and TRBJ2-1; 8 bases line up with TRBD1. Germline CDR1 is KGHSH and CDR2 is LQKENI. The CDR3 has 15 amino acids. Trimming at V came to 5 bases and at J to 15 bases, leaving 18 bases not matched to a gene. Here the CDR3 DNA reads TGTGCCAGCTCAGAATCCGGGACAGGTCAGTTCCAAGCGTTCTTC. Residues: CASSESGTGQFQAFF. Drawing the rest from reference TRBV18 and TRBJ2-1, the complete variable domain is NAGVMQNPRHLVRRRGQEARLRCSPMKGHSHVYWYRQLPEEGLKFMVYLQKENIIDESGMPKERFSAEFPKEGPSILRIQQVVRGDSAAYFCASSESGTGQFQAFFGPGTRLTVL.

V is TRBV6-2 or TRBV6-3 and J is TRBJ1-1; D is possibly TRBD1 (6 bases). Germline V gene data show CDR1 as MNHEY and CDR2 as SVGEGT. This CDR3 is built from 19 residues. The V end lost 0 bases, the J end lost 1 base, and 21 bases lay between the germline ends. The CDR3: CASSYSLWSGGPSNTEAFF. The CDR3 nucleotides read TGTGCCAGCAGTTACTCGTTGTGGTCGGGGGGCCCTTCGAACACTGAAGCTTTCTTT.

This clone was recorded a few times. The chain carries TRBV4-1 and TRBJ1-5, with a tentative D call TRBD1 (6 bases). The ends were cut back, 3 bases at V and 3 bases at J, with 12 bases in the middle. Germline assignment: CDR1 MGHRA and CDR2 YSYEKL. This CDR3 spans 15 amino acids. The CDR3 sequence: CASSHLQGYNQPQHF. DNA for the CDR3: TGCGCCAGCAGCCACTTACAGGGCTACAATCAGCCCCAGCATTTT.

V is TRBV6-6 and J is TRBJ1-2, with 8 bases matching TRBD1. Looked up from germline, CDR1 is MNHNY and CDR2 is SVGAGI (reference sequence). The CDR3 extends over 16 amino acids. V shed 5 bases, J shed 2 bases, and the junction held 10 bases outside the gene matches. The CDR3 loop is CASSTYDRGINYGYTF. The CDR3 DNA sequence: TGTGCCAGCAGTACCTACGACAGGGGTATCAACTATGGCTACACCTTC.